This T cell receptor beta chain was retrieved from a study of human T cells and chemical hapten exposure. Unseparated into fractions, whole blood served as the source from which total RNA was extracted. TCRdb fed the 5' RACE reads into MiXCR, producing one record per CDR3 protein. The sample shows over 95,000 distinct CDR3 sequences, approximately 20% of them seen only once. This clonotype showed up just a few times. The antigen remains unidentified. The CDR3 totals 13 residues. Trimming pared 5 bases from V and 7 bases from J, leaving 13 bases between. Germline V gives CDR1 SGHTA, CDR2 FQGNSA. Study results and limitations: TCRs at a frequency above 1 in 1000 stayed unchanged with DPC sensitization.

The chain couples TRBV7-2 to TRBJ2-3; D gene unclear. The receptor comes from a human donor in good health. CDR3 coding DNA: TGTGCCAGCAGCACCGACCCGATCCATACGCAGTATTTT. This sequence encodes CASSTDPIHTQYF.